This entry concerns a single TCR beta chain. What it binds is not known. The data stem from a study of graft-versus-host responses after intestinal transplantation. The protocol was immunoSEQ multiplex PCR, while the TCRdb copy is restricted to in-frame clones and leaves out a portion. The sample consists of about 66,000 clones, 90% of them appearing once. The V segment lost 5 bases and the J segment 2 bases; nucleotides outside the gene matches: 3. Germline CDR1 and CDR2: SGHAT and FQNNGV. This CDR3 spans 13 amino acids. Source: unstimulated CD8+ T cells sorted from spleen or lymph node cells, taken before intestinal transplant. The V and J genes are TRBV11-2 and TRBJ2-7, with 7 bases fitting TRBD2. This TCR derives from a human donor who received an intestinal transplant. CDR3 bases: TGTGCCAGCAGCGGGGGGGTTACCTACGAGCAGTACTTC. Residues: CASSGGVTYEQYF. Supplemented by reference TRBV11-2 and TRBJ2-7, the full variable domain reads EAGVAQSPRYKIIEKRQSVAFWCNPISGHATLYWYQQILGQGPKLLIQFQNNGVVDDSQLPKDRFSAERLKGVDSTLKIQPAKLEDSAVYLCASSGGVTYEQYFGPGTRLTVT.